These 3 T cell receptor beta chains originate from one sample sequenced in a study of T cell responses to AZD1222 COVID-19 vaccine. Data came from immunoSEQ multiplex PCR; TCRdb stores just in-frame clones and leaves some out. The table lists 200,000 or so clones, 93% of them singletons. The starting material was peripheral blood, obtained 28 days after the second AZD1222 dose. Receptors were obtained from an adult who received the AZD1222 COVID-19 vaccine.

The chain links TRBV3-1 (or the pseudogene TRBV3-2) to TRBJ1-4; no firm D call. Germline V gives CDR1 LGHDT, CDR2 YNNKEL (reference sequence). The germline V and J ends were trimmed by 4 bases and 4 bases, with 7 bases remaining between them. This CDR3 contains 13 residues. This chain's CDR3 is CASSPLDNEKLFF. The CDR3 coding sequence is TGTGCCAGCAGCCCCTTGGATAATGAAAAACTGTTTTTT.

The sample holds one count of this clone. The chain has TRBV29-1 and TRBJ1-2, with D perhaps matching TRBD1 (6 bases). The germline CDR1 and CDR2 sequences are SQVTM and ANQGSEA. This CDR3 is 12 amino acids long. The germline V and J ends were trimmed by 7 bases and 5 bases, with 14 bases remaining between them. The CDR3 here is CSAPGGPYGYTF. Here the CDR3 DNA reads TGCAGCGCCCCCGGGGGGCCTTATGGCTACACCTTC.

The chain carries TRBV27 and TRBJ1-4; tentative D call: TRBD1 (5 bases). V dropped 6 bases and J dropped 8 bases, with 22 bases sitting between them. CDR3 length: 16 amino acids. Germline V gene sequence: CDR1 MNHEY, CDR2 SMNVEV (reference sequence). The DNA for the CDR3 is TGTGCCAGCAGCACCACGGGCACAGGCGTAGAAGAAAAACTGTTTTTT. Amino acids: CASSTTGTGVEEKLFF.